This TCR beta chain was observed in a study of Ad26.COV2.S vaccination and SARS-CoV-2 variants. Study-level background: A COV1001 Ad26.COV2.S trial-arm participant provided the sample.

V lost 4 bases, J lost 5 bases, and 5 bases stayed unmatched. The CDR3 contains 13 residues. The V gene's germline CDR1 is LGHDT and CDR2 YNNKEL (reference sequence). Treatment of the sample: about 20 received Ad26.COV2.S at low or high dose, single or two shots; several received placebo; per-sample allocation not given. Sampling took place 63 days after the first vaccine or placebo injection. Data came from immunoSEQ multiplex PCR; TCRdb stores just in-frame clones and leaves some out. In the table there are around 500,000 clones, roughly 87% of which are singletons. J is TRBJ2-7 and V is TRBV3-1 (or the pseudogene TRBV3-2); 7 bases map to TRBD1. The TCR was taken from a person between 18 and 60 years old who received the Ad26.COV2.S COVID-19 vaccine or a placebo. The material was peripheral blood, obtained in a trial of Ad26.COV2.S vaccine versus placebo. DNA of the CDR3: TGTGCCAGCAGCCCGTTAGGGGGCCACGAGCAGTACTTC. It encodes CASSPLGGHEQYF.